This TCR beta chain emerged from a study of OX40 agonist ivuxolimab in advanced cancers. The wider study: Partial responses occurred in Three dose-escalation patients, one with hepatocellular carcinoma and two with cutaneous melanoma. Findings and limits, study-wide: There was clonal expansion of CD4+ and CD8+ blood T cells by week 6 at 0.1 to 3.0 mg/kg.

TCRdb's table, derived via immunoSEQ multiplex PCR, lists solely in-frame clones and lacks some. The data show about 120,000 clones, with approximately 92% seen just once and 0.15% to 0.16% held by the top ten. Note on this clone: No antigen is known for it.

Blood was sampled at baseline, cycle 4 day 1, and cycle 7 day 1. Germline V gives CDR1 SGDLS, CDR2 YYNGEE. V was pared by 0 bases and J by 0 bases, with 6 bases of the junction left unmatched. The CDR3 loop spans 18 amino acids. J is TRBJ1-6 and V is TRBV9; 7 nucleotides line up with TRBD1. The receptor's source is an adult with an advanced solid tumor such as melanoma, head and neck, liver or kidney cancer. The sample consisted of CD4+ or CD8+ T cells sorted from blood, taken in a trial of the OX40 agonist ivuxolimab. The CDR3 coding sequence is TGTGCCAGCAGCGTAGGAGGGACAGTAAGCTCCTATAATTCACCCCTCCACTTT. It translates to CASSVGGTVSSYNSPLHF. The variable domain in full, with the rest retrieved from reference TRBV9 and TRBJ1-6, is DSGVTQTPKHLITATGQRVTLRCSPRSGDLSVYWYQQSLDQGLQFLIQYYNGEERAKGNILERFSAQQFPDLHSELNLSSLELGDSALYFCASSVGGTVSSYNSPLHFGNGTRLTVT.